This T cell receptor (beta chain) was observed in a study of cytomegalovirus exposure and HLA in healthy donors. 13 Jbeta primers and 60 Vbeta primers were used for the PCR. Only in-frame clones appear in the TCRdb table, and some are missing; sequencing was by immunoSEQ multiplex PCR. Counted here are fewer than 150,000 clones, about 80% occurring once; the ten biggest clones make up approximately 2.3%. CDR3 length: 17 residues. The germline V and J ends were trimmed by 2 bases and 0 bases, with 15 bases remaining between them. Germline V gives CDR1 MGHDK, CDR2 SYGVNS. Material for sequencing was PBMCs. This receptor was obtained from a man aged 25-45 years in good health and CMV-seronegative. This rearrangement joins TRBV25-1 to TRBJ2-3; weak D call: TRBD2 (7 bases). CDR3 sequence (DNA): TGTGCCAGCAGTGAAAGGGGGGGGCCATTTAGCACAGATACGCAGTATTTT. Encoded protein: CASSERGGPFSTDTQYF.